This paragraph reports one T cell receptor (beta chain). This sample was included in a study of T cell clones after liver transplantation. The wider study: Three of the eight recipients were HCV-positive; the rest had non-autoimmune, non-viral transplant indications. Tolerant meant at least one year fully off immunosuppression without liver enzymes above twice normal.

Using immunoSEQ multiplex PCR, the repertoire was profiled, and TCRdb retains in-frame clones only, with some absent. The profile covers 7,000 or so clones, with roughly 70% appearing a single time and over 25% taken by the ten largest. V was trimmed by 6 bases and J by 4 bases, leaving 4 bases between them. This CDR3 spans 11 amino acids. The germline gives CDR1 MNHEY, CDR2 SVGAGI. The source of this sequence is a human donor who received a liver transplant. The chain has TRBV6-5 and TRBJ1-3, with no clear D. Sequenced here: CD8+ T cells from blood, sampled before liver transplant. The CDR3: CASSAGNTIYF. CDR3 bases: TGTGCCAGCAGCGCCGGAAACACCATATATTTT.